This T cell receptor (beta chain) is drawn from a study of siplizumab effects on memory and regulatory T cells. With respect to this clone: Antigen specificity is unknown.

Study conclusions and caveats: Proliferating Tregs taken from siplizumab cultures were not shown to have a confirmed suppressive function. Naive T cells were seen as more diverse than memory cells and as major alloresponse contributors.

TCRdb's copy holds only in-frame clones and misses some; the assay was immunoSEQ multiplex PCR. This sample has around 100,000 clones, with less than 95% found just once. The clonotype originates from a human donor in good health. Sequenced: Tregs sorted from blood.

This CDR3 is CASSLEVSGEQFF. The DNA of the CDR3 is TGTGCCAGCAGCTTGGAAGTTAGCGGGGAGCAGTTCTTC. The rearrangement uses TRBV5-6 and TRBJ2-1; TRBD2 matches at 7 bases. V dropped 0 bases and J dropped 10; count of bases not matched to a gene: 4. Germline-derived CDR1 and CDR2 are SGHDT and YYEEEE. This CDR3 is built from 13 residues.